This T cell receptor (beta chain) was identified in a study of cytomegalovirus exposure and HLA in healthy donors. Whole-study findings and limits: A few V segments could not be told apart, such as TRBV6-2 and TRBV6-3, and were left out. Analyzed later, association rates of TCRs varied across HLA loci, with DRB1 most and HLA-C fewest.

Participants comprised healthy donors of bone marrow. CDR3 length equals 16 residues. Germline V CDR1 and CDR2: LGHNA, YNFKEQ. V lost 1 base and J lost 2, with 14 bases in between. Note on this clone: What it binds is unknown.

The PCR had 60 Vbeta and 13 Jbeta primers. This table comes from immunoSEQ multiplex PCR, and its TCRdb copy is limited to in-frame clones, with some not included. Of over 65,000 clones listed, about 75% are singletons. The TCR originated in a man between 35 and 55 years old in good health and CMV-seronegative. This sequence joins TRBV4-2 and TRBJ2-5; D is perhaps TRBD1 (6 bases). The sample consisted of PBMCs. CDR3 DNA: TGTGCCAGCAGCCAAGGGTGGACAGCTGAACAAGAGACCCAGTACTTC. The encoded protein is CASSQGWTAEQETQYF.